One TCR beta chain is described in this entry. Some clones are missing from TCRdb's copy, which holds only in-frame ones; the method was immunoSEQ multiplex PCR. This sample has some 40,000 clones; over 85% occur once, and the top ten carry roughly 4%. Germline V gene sequence: CDR1 SNHLY, CDR2 FYNNEI. The CDR3 sequence is 14 residues long. Trimming removed 11 bases at V and 5 bases at J, with 21 bases between. The data originate from a study of graft-versus-host responses after intestinal transplantation. The chain uses TRBV2 and TRBJ2-5; either TRBD1 or TRBD2 may fit D (5 bases each). The receptor comes from a human patient who received an intestinal transplant, so some T cells may come from the graft donor. The sample in question was PBMCs, obtained 734 days after intestinal transplantation. CDR3 protein: CAGRPFRESETQYF. The CDR3 bases are TGTGCCGGGCGCCCCTTCAGGGAGTCGGAGACCCAGTACTTC.